This TCR beta chain was captured in a study of Graves' ophthalmopathy and Graves' hyperthyroidism. Amplifying from RNA transcripts, the study obtained TCR beta CDR3 regions. HTBI primers primed a first-round RT-PCR, and a second-round multiplex PCR followed. TCRdb called the multiplex PCR reads again in MiXCR, with one record for every CDR3 protein. Of 200,000 to 250,000 distinct CDR3 sequences in the sample, approximately 42% were seen once. As for this clonotype: A much larger clone is a single base away; this may be a read error.

Germline loops: CDR1 LGHNA, CDR2 YNFKEQ. The CDR3 runs 15 residues. This chain links TRBV4-2 with TRBJ1-2, with D unresolved. This clonotype originated in an adult man with Graves' ophthalmopathy. Sequencing was carried out using peripheral blood. The DNA of the CDR3 is TGTGCCAGCAGCCTTCTGGACGGAACTAACTATGGCTACGCCTTC. Amino acid sequence: CASSLLDGTNYGYAF.